A selection of T cell receptor beta chains follows, all from one sample in a study of blood T cell repertoires in COVID-19. The table came from immunoSEQ multiplex PCR; TCRdb's copy has only in-frame clones and leaves some out. The table shows about 240,000 clones, with over 80% occurring only once. The sequenced sample was peripheral blood. The receptor set was obtained from a man aged 30 to 45 who had recovered from COVID-19. CDR3s include the opening cysteine and the closing phenylalanine or tryptophan. The order of the fields is clone size, J gene, D gene, V gene, CDR3 protein, CDR3 DNA. D genes are given only for firm matches. The size entry is marked missing in some rows and otherwise reads once, few, many or a size class.

clone_size: -; j_call: TRBJ1-2; d_call: -; v_call: TRBV28; cdr3_aa: CASSLETELYGYTF; cdr3_nt: TGTGCCAGCAGTTTAGAGACAGAACTCTATGGCTACACCTTC
clone_size: once; j_call: TRBJ2-2; d_call: -; v_call: TRBV2; cdr3_aa: CASRRENTGELFF; cdr3_nt: TGTGCCAGCCGCAGGGAGAACACCGGGGAGCTGTTTTTT
clone_size: -; j_call: TRBJ2-1; d_call: TRBD1; v_call: TRBV25-1; cdr3_aa: CASSGGQGAYNEQFF; cdr3_nt: TGTGCCAGCAGTGGAGGACAGGGAGCCTACAATGAGCAGTTCTTC
clone_size: -; j_call: TRBJ1-1; d_call: -; v_call: TRBV4-1; cdr3_aa: CASSQVDMGQTNTEAFF; cdr3_nt: TGCGCCAGCAGCCAAGTCGATATGGGACAAACGAACACTGAAGCTTTCTTT
clone_size: -; j_call: TRBJ1-1; d_call: -; v_call: TRBV27; cdr3_aa: CASSNGAPRTEAFF; cdr3_nt: TGTGCCAGCAGTAATGGGGCGCCTCGGACTGAAGCTTTCTTT
clone_size: -; j_call: TRBJ1-2; d_call: TRBD1; v_call: TRBV25-1; cdr3_aa: CASTQSGQGHPFGYGYTF; cdr3_nt: TGTGCCAGCACTCAATCGGGACAGGGTCATCCATTTGGCTATGGCTACACCTTC
clone_size: -; j_call: TRBJ1-1; d_call: -; v_call: TRBV18; cdr3_aa: CASSPREQGTEAFF; cdr3_nt: TGTGCCAGCTCACCACGGGAACAGGGAACTGAAGCTTTCTTT
clone_size: -; j_call: TRBJ1-3; d_call: TRBD1; v_call: TRBV18; cdr3_aa: CASSRQGAAGNTIYF; cdr3_nt: TGTGCCAGCTCAAGACAGGGGGCTGCTGGAAACACCATATATTTT
clone_size: -; j_call: TRBJ2-4; d_call: TRBD2; v_call: TRBV19; cdr3_aa: CASSLRGDGYIQYF; cdr3_nt: TGTGCCAGTAGTCTCCGGGGGGACGGGTACATTCAGTACTTC
clone_size: many; j_call: TRBJ1-1; d_call: -; v_call: TRBV5-4; cdr3_aa: CASSESSEAFF; cdr3_nt: TGTGCCAGCAGCGAGAGTTCTGAAGCTTTCTTT
clone_size: -; j_call: TRBJ2-1; d_call: -; v_call: TRBV4-1; cdr3_aa: CASSQSKFLYNEQFF; cdr3_nt: TGCGCCAGCAGCCAGAGCAAATTCCTATACAATGAGCAGTTCTTC
clone_size: -; j_call: TRBJ2-7; d_call: TRBD1; v_call: TRBV2; cdr3_aa: CASRVTGGRPYEQYF; cdr3_nt: TGTGCCAGCAGAGTTACAGGGGGCCGTCCCTACGAGCAGTACTTC
clone_size: -; j_call: TRBJ1-2; d_call: -; v_call: TRBV15; cdr3_aa: CATSRDWQANYGYTF; cdr3_nt: TGTGCCACCAGCAGAGATTGGCAGGCGAACTATGGCTACACCTTC
clone_size: -; j_call: TRBJ1-2; d_call: -; v_call: TRBV20-1; cdr3_aa: CSASPGSGYTF; cdr3_nt: TGCAGTGCTAGTCCGGGTTCGGGCTACACCTTC
clone_size: once; j_call: TRBJ2-3; d_call: -; v_call: TRBV20-1; cdr3_aa: CSASRVGQTDTQYF; cdr3_nt: TGCAGTGCTAGTCGAGTAGGACAAACAGATACGCAGTATTTT
clone_size: -; j_call: TRBJ2-1; d_call: TRBD1; v_call: TRBV18; cdr3_aa: CASSPDRDYNEQFF; cdr3_nt: TGTGCCAGCTCTCCCGACAGGGACTACAATGAGCAGTTCTTC
clone_size: -; j_call: TRBJ1-1; d_call: -; v_call: TRBV19; cdr3_aa: CASSSDSRVTEAFF; cdr3_nt: TGTGCCAGTAGCTCGGACAGCCGCGTCACTGAAGCTTTCTTT
clone_size: -; j_call: TRBJ1-1; d_call: TRBD1; v_call: TRBV7-8; cdr3_aa: CASSLGGGGNTEAFF; cdr3_nt: TGTGCCAGCAGCTTAGGAGGGGGCGGGAACACTGAAGCTTTCTTT
clone_size: -; j_call: TRBJ2-7; d_call: TRBD1; v_call: TRBV9; cdr3_aa: CASSVSDRGLLEQYF; cdr3_nt: TGTGCCAGCAGCGTATCGGACAGGGGGCTTCTCGAGCAGTACTTC
clone_size: -; j_call: TRBJ2-1; d_call: -; v_call: TRBV19; cdr3_aa: CASNPLQGPSGEQFF; cdr3_nt: TGTGCCAGTAACCCCCTGCAGGGTCCTTCGGGTGAGCAGTTCTTC
clone_size: -; j_call: TRBJ1-5; d_call: -; v_call: TRBV5-8; cdr3_aa: CASSLAIAPSGNQPQHF; cdr3_nt: TGTGCCAGCAGCTTGGCCATCGCCCCCAGCGGCAATCAGCCCCAGCATTTT
clone_size: once; j_call: TRBJ2-2; d_call: -; v_call: TRBV5-1; cdr3_aa: CASSLLAANTGELFF; cdr3_nt: TGCGCCAGCAGCTTGTTAGCGGCGAACACCGGGGAGCTGTTTTTT
clone_size: -; j_call: TRBJ1-3; d_call: -; v_call: TRBV9; cdr3_aa: CASSDKSSGNTIYF; cdr3_nt: TGTGCCAGCAGTGACAAGAGCTCTGGAAACACCATATATTTT
clone_size: -; j_call: TRBJ1-3; d_call: TRBD1; v_call: TRBV5-5; cdr3_aa: CASSLEDRGTGNTIYF; cdr3_nt: TGTGCCAGCAGCTTGGAGGACAGGGGGACTGGAAACACCATATATTTT
clone_size: -; j_call: TRBJ2-7; d_call: -; v_call: TRBV27; cdr3_aa: CASGRTQEGLMYF; cdr3_nt: TGTGCCAGCGGACGGACTCAAGAGGGACTCATGTACTTC
clone_size: -; j_call: TRBJ1-5; d_call: -; v_call: TRBV2; cdr3_aa: CASSKDRTTQYQPQHF; cdr3_nt: TGTGCCAGCAGTAAAGACAGGACTACGCAATATCAGCCCCAGCATTTT
clone_size: -; j_call: TRBJ2-3; d_call: TRBD2; v_call: TRBV19; cdr3_aa: CASTRLAGGRDTQYF; cdr3_nt: TGTGCCAGTACCCGACTAGCGGGGGGGCGAGATACGCAGTATTTT
clone_size: -; j_call: TRBJ1-4; d_call: -; v_call: TRBV19; cdr3_aa: CASSRVNEKLFF; cdr3_nt: TGTGCCAGTAGTAGAGTGAACGAAAAACTGTTTTTT
clone_size: -; j_call: TRBJ1-5; d_call: -; v_call: TRBV28; cdr3_aa: CASRAQGLGNQPQHF; cdr3_nt: TGTGCCAGCAGGGCACAGGGCCTTGGCAATCAGCCCCAGCATTTT
clone_size: -; j_call: TRBJ2-3; d_call: TRBD1; v_call: TRBV11-2; cdr3_aa: CASSLIGQVTDTQYF; cdr3_nt: TGTGCCAGCAGCCTAATTGGACAGGTTACAGATACGCAGTATTTT
clone_size: -; j_call: TRBJ2-1; d_call: TRBD2; v_call: TRBV13; cdr3_aa: CASSPGTSGGHEQFF; cdr3_nt: TGTGCCAGCAGCCCCGGGACTAGCGGGGGACATGAGCAGTTCTTC
clone_size: once; j_call: TRBJ2-1; d_call: -; v_call: TRBV7-8; cdr3_aa: CASSLAQGGNEQFF; cdr3_nt: TGTGCCAGCAGCTTAGCGCAGGGGGGCAATGAGCAGTTCTTC
clone_size: -; j_call: TRBJ2-5; d_call: -; v_call: TRBV3-1/TRBV3-2; cdr3_aa: CASSRLSDRETQYF; cdr3_nt: TGTGCCAGCAGCCGACTTTCCGACCGGGAGACCCAGTACTTC
clone_size: -; j_call: TRBJ2-1; d_call: TRBD1; v_call: TRBV25-1; cdr3_aa: CASSVGQVVPPYNEQFF; cdr3_nt: TGTGCCAGCAGTGTAGGACAGGTGGTCCCCCCCTACAATGAGCAGTTCTTC
clone_size: once; j_call: TRBJ1-5; d_call: -; v_call: TRBV12-5; cdr3_aa: CASGLVVRAAQVAQHF; cdr3_nt: TGTGCTAGTGGTTTGGTAGTGCGGGCGGCCCAGGTGGCCCAGCATTTT
clone_size: -; j_call: TRBJ2-2; d_call: -; v_call: TRBV9; cdr3_aa: CASSVGRGWDTGELFF; cdr3_nt: TGTGCCAGCAGCGTAGGTCGCGGGTGGGACACCGGGGAGCTGTTTTTT
clone_size: -; j_call: TRBJ1-2; d_call: -; v_call: TRBV28; cdr3_aa: CASSLGGQGGLYTF; cdr3_nt: TGTGCCAGCAGTTTAGGGGGTCAGGGAGGTCTCTACACCTTC
clone_size: -; j_call: TRBJ2-7; d_call: -; v_call: TRBV4-1; cdr3_aa: CASSQDRALNSYEQYF; cdr3_nt: TGCGCCAGCAGCCAAGATCGCGCCTTGAACTCCTACGAGCAGTACTTC
clone_size: -; j_call: TRBJ2-1; d_call: TRBD2; v_call: TRBV11-2; cdr3_aa: CASSQRAGGHEQFF; cdr3_nt: TGTGCCAGCAGCCAAAGAGCGGGGGGGCATGAGCAGTTCTTC
clone_size: once; j_call: TRBJ2-7; d_call: -; v_call: TRBV19; cdr3_aa: CATQGGATYEQYF; cdr3_nt: TGTGCCACCCAAGGGGGGGCTACCTACGAGCAGTACTTC
clone_size: -; j_call: TRBJ2-5; d_call: -; v_call: TRBV2; cdr3_aa: CASRFRVRRYQETQYF; cdr3_nt: TGTGCCAGCCGGTTTAGGGTCAGGAGGTACCAAGAGACCCAGTACTTC
clone_size: -; j_call: TRBJ2-2; d_call: -; v_call: TRBV3-1/TRBV3-2; cdr3_aa: CASSQGTRVGTGELFF; cdr3_nt: TGTGCCAGCAGCCAAGGGACTCGCGTGGGAACCGGGGAGCTGTTTTTT
clone_size: -; j_call: TRBJ1-2; d_call: TRBD1; v_call: TRBV19; cdr3_aa: CASSMGLTGGGGYTF; cdr3_nt: TGTGCCAGTAGTATGGGCCTTACAGGGGGCGGCGGCTACACCTTC
clone_size: -; j_call: TRBJ1-6; d_call: -; v_call: TRBV10-2; cdr3_aa: CASSEQGSVPLHF; cdr3_nt: TGCGCCAGCAGTGAACAGGGTTCTGTGCCCCTCCACTTT